This T cell receptor (beta chain) is from a study of prognosis after radiotherapy for stage I lung cancer. Study at large: In total, fewer than 15 men and several women took part as patients, aged 53 to 84 with a median of approximately 77 years.

TCR beta CDR3 amplification from genomic DNA was performed by two-round multiplex PCR. First-round PCR used primers specific to each TRBV and TRBJ gene. TCRdb redid the calling of the multiplex PCR reads with MiXCR, one entry per CDR3 protein. The table shows about 16,000 distinct CDR3 sequences, with around 40% occurring only once. Of note for this clonotype: The target antigen is unknown.

Study findings and constraints: Clone counts measured for unique TCRs fell after stereotactic body radiation therapy, median 10,088 versus 6,861. There was no determination made of whether the expanded TCR clones were tumor-specific.

V shed 5 bases and J shed 0 bases, with 14 bases lying between them. This CDR3 has 16 residues. CDR1 is SGHVS and CDR2 is FNYEAQ in the germline V gene. Specimen: PBMCs, collected before or after stereotactic body radiation therapy (not recorded which). This sequence originates from a donor over 45 with non-small cell lung cancer. V is TRBV7-6 and J is TRBJ2-1; perhaps D is TRBD1 or TRBD2 (5 bases each). The CDR3: CASSRIEGTSYNEQFF. The CDR3 nucleotides are TGTGCCAGCAGCCGCATAGAGGGGACCTCCTACAATGAGCAGTTCTTC.